This T cell receptor beta chain was sequenced during a study of T cell responses to AZD1222 COVID-19 vaccine. The CDR3 length is 13 residues. V was pared by 5 bases and J by 3 bases, with 10 bases between. Only in-frame clones appear in the TCRdb table, and some are missing; sequencing was by immunoSEQ multiplex PCR. Of about 85,000 clones in the sample, over 70% were seen once. Sequences were derived from peripheral blood, sampled on day 0 of AZD1222 vaccination. The V gene is TRBV12-3 or TRBV12-4, the J gene TRBJ1-1, with D uncertain. This TCR was recovered from an adult in good health. The CDR3 DNA reads TGTGCCAGCAGTGAGGATCGGCACACTGAAGCTTTCTTT. Amino acid sequence: CASSEDRHTEAFF.